This TCR beta chain is from a study of glioma-infiltrating T cells after dendritic cell vaccination. Clones were sequenced by immunoSEQ multiplex PCR, and TCRdb holds only the in-frame ones, with some missing. The sample has roughly 100,000 clones, 80% to 90% seen once; the top ten hold about 12%. The V and J ends lost 5 bases and 0 bases respectively, with 23 bases between them. Germline V gene data show CDR1 as SEHNR and CDR2 as FQNEAQ (reference sequence). The CDR3 is made up of 19 amino acids. This TCR was sampled from a human donor with glioblastoma. Sequenced material: blood, taken before dendritic cell vaccination. V gene TRBV7-9 combines with J gene TRBJ1-5, with a weak D call TRBD1 (5 bases). The CDR3 DNA is TGTGCCAGCAGCATCGGGACGGGACTCGACTCCTATAGCAATCAGCCCCAGCATTTT. Encoded protein: CASSIGTGLDSYSNQPQHF.